This T cell receptor beta chain was captured by sequencing in a study of identical twins. Unique molecular identifiers were present on the cDNA, which also gained a universal primer site by template switching. TCRdb processed the 5' RACE reads anew with MiXCR; each CDR3 protein has one entry. The repertoire holds roughly 500,000 distinct CDR3 sequences, 22% seen once, with about 0.91% in the top ten. V gave up 3 bases and J gave up 7 bases; unmatched junction bases: 9. In germline, CDR1 is KGHSH, CDR2 LQKENI. This CDR3 spans 15 amino acids. The same specimen was also included in a second study, on T cells expressing NK-cell markers. This second study notes: Anti-gamma-delta TCR antibody use in several experiments restricted sorting to alpha-beta TCR T cells. One observes that, in several donors, these clonotypes were also the leading ones within the CD3+CD56-NKG2C+ fraction.

The material sequenced was CD4+ T cells sorted from blood. The origin of this receptor is a woman aged 18-29 years in good health. This chain uses TRBV18 with TRBJ1-1, with 9 bases identical to TRBD1. CDR3 in amino acids: CASSPYTGTGLEAFF. CDR3 DNA sequence: TGTGCCAGCTCACCCTATACCGGGACAGGGCTTGAAGCTTTCTTT.